A single sample gave rise to the 32 T cell receptor beta chains below, sequenced in a study of cytomegalovirus exposure and HLA in healthy donors. 60 Vbeta and 13 Jbeta primers were used in PCR. Generated by immunoSEQ multiplex PCR, the TCRdb table keeps only in-frame clones and is missing some. The sample has about 180,000 clones; 60% to 85% are singletons. The sequenced sample was PBMCs. The receptors here all came from a male donor in good health and CMV-seronegative.

The chain links TRBV6-1 to TRBJ1-2, with 7 bases fitting TRBD1. CDR3 size: 15 residues. The germline gives CDR1 MNHNS, CDR2 SASEGT. The junction had 11 bases not matched to a gene; V was cut back by 6 bases and J by 4 bases. CDR3 residues: CASSKQRQGGYGYTF. The CDR3 coding sequence is TGTGCCAGCAGCAAACAAAGACAGGGCGGCTATGGCTACACCTTC.

As concerns this clone: This specimen includes other DNA sequences encoding the same CDR3. The chain links TRBV6-6 to TRBJ2-3; D might be TRBD2 (5 bases). Germline V gene lookup returns CDR1 MNHNY and CDR2 SVGAGI (reference sequence). The length of the CDR3 is 15 residues. Trimming cost V 7 bases and J 0 bases, with 14 bases left between them. CDR3 amino acids: CASTVAGESTDTQYF. CDR3 coding DNA: TGTGCCAGCACGGTGGCGGGCGAGAGCACAGATACGCAGTATTTT.

The V call is TRBV2, the J call TRBJ1-2; D not resolved. V dropped 2 bases and J dropped 7 bases, with 11 bases sitting between them. In germline, CDR1 is SNHLY, CDR2 FYNNEI. This CDR3 contains 13 residues. CDR3 residues: CASSESGLGGYTF. Here the CDR3 DNA reads TGTGCCAGCAGTGAATCCGGGTTAGGTGGCTACACCTTC.

This clone showed up just a few times. CDR3 nucleotide sequence: TGTGCCCTAGGACAGGGGCCCTATGGCTACACCTTC. The encoded protein is CALGQGPYGYTF. The V call is TRBV6-6, the J call TRBJ1-2, with 9 bases matching TRBD1. After removal of 11 bases from V and 4 bases from J, the junction contained 5 bases not matched to a gene. The germline CDR1 and CDR2 sequences are MNHNY and SVGAGI (reference sequence). The CDR3 has 12 amino acids.

Written as DNA, the CDR3 is TGTGCCAGCAGCACCCGACTAGCGGGGAGCTCCTACAATGAGCAGTTCTTC. Translating it yields CASSTRLAGSSYNEQFF. The chain has TRBV7-6 and TRBJ2-1; TRBD2 aligns across 11 bases. The CDR3 consists of 17 residues. Germline CDR1 SGHVS, CDR2 FNYEAQ. V lost 5 bases, J lost 0 bases, and 6 bases stayed unmatched.

V is TRBV27 and J is TRBJ1-5, with TRBD1 matching over 8 bases. Trimming at V came to 5 bases and at J to 0 bases, leaving 6 bases not matched to a gene. The CDR3 is made up of 16 amino acids. Germline V gene data show CDR1 as MNHEY and CDR2 as SMNVEV (reference sequence). CDR3: CASSPDRGYSNQPQHF. DNA for the CDR3: TGTGCCAGCAGTCCAGACAGGGGTTATAGCAATCAGCCCCAGCATTTT.

The chain carries TRBV7-9 and TRBJ2-4, with 8 bases lining up with TRBD1. This CDR3 contains 16 residues. V dropped 3 bases and J dropped 3; count of bases not matched to a gene: 7. Germline V lookup: CDR1 SEHNR, CDR2 FQNEAQ (reference sequence). CDR3 in DNA: TGTGCCAGCAGCTTCCAGGGGGCATTGGACAAAAACATTCAGTACTTC. Encoded protein: CASSFQGALDKNIQYF. Full variable domain (remainder filled in from reference TRBV7-9 and TRBJ2-4): DTGVSQNPRHKITKRGQNVTFRCDPISEHNRLYWYRQTLGQGPEFLTYFQNEAQLEKSRLLSDRFSAERPKGSFSTLEIQRTEQGDSAMYLCASSFQGALDKNIQYFGAGTRLSVL.

V usage is TRBV5-6 and J usage is TRBJ2-7; possible D gene TRBD2, 5 bases. This CDR3 has 13 residues. V was cut by 0 bases and J by 1 base, with 5 bases left in between. Germline CDR1 SGHDT, CDR2 YYEEEE. The CDR3 DNA reads as TGTGCCAGCAGCTTGGCGGGATCCTACGAGCAGTACTTC. It specifies CASSLAGSYEQYF.

J is TRBJ2-7 and V is TRBV18; 7 nucleotides line up with TRBD1. The CDR3 covers 14 residues. The J segment lost 6 bases and the V segment lost 0 bases, leaving 5 bases of the junction unmatched. Germline CDR1 KGHSH, CDR2 LQKENI. CDR3 sequence reads: CASSPPRGGSEQYF. In DNA form, the CDR3 reads TGTGCCAGCTCACCACCGAGAGGGGGCTCCGAGCAGTACTTC. The variable domain in full, with the rest retrieved from reference TRBV18 and TRBJ2-7, is NAGVMQNPRHLVRRRGQEARLRCSPMKGHSHVYWYRQLPEEGLKFMVYLQKENIIDESGMPKERFSAEFPKEGPSILRIQQVVRGDSAAYFCASSPPRGGSEQYFGPGTRLTVT.

The V gene is TRBV7-2, the J gene TRBJ1-2; no reliable D call. Trimming removed 5 bases at V and 6 bases at J, with 13 bases between. Germline CDR1 is SGHTA and CDR2 is FQGNSA. This CDR3 is 13 amino acids long. The CDR3 nucleotides read TGTGCCAGCAGCCCCCACGTCAGCGATGGCTACACCTTC. Translating it yields CASSPHVSDGYTF.

The V call is TRBV6-6, the J call TRBJ2-7, with D maybe TRBD2 (5 bases). The V and J ends lost 0 bases and 0 bases respectively, with 12 bases between them. The V gene's germline CDR1 is MNHNY and CDR2 SVGAGI (reference sequence). The CDR3 is 16 amino acids. In DNA form, the CDR3 reads TGTGCCAGCAGTTACTCCCGGACTCAATTCTCCTACGAGCAGTACTTC. Translating it yields CASSYSRTQFSYEQYF.

This chain connects TRBV6-1 to TRBJ2-7; D call uncertain. V lost 2 bases, J lost 3 bases, and 2 bases lay in between. This CDR3 region has 11 residues. Per the germline V gene, CDR1 is MNHNS and CDR2 is SASEGT. CDR3 amino acids: CASSELYEQYF. In nucleotides, the CDR3 is TGTGCCAGCAGTGAACTCTACGAGCAGTACTTC.

The chain combines TRBV6-1 with TRBJ1-1, with TRBD1 identical over 8 bases. The CDR3 is 14 residues long. The V gene's germline CDR1 is MNHNS and CDR2 SASEGT. J lost 4 bases, V lost 5 bases, and 6 bases had no gene match. CDR3 in amino acids: CASSPRTGSTEAFF. In nucleotides, the CDR3 is TGTGCCAGCAGTCCTAGGACAGGGAGCACTGAAGCTTTCTTT.

The chain has TRBV28 and TRBJ1-5, with TRBD1 matching 9 bases. V trimming: 6 bases; J trimming: 0 bases; junction bases outside the gene matches: 3. Germline V lookup: CDR1 MDHEN, CDR2 SYDVKM. The CDR3 sequence is 15 residues long. The CDR3 DNA is TGTGCCAGCAGCGGGACAGGGTATAGCAATCAGCCCCAGCATTTT. It encodes CASSGTGYSNQPQHF.

CDR3 amino acids: CATSRDLTGGYNEQFF. DNA of the CDR3: TGTGCCACCAGCAGAGATTTGACGGGGGGGTACAATGAGCAGTTCTTC. The chain has TRBV15 and TRBJ2-1; 8 bases agree with TRBD2. The CDR3 is 16 residues long. Germline CDR1 and CDR2: LNHNV and YYDKDF (reference sequence). The trim removed 0 bases at V and 4 bases at J, leaving 5 bases unmatched.

This sequence joins TRBV28 and TRBJ1-2; TRBD1 is a possible D gene (6 bases). Germline values: CDR1 MDHEN, CDR2 SYDVKM. The CDR3 covers 16 residues. With 6 bases removed from V and 2 bases from J, the gap between germline ends came to 19 bases. Here the CDR3 DNA reads TGTGCCAGCAGACTTTGGGGGCAGGCTGAGAACTATGGCTACACCTTC. It specifies CASRLWGQAENYGYTF.

The V gene is TRBV4-1, the J gene TRBJ1-5; 7 bases are a match to TRBD1. CDR3 length equals 15 residues. V shed 6 bases and J 5 bases; nucleotides not matched to a gene: 10. Germline assignment: CDR1 MGHRA and CDR2 YSYEKL. The CDR3 DNA reads TGCGCCAGCAGTCAATCGACAGGGATGTATCAGCCCCAGCATTTT. This codes for CASSQSTGMYQPQHF.

This sequence joins TRBV10-1 and TRBJ2-7; 8 bases are a match to TRBD1. This CDR3 has 13 residues. J was trimmed by 9 bases and V by 7 bases; bases with no gene match: 11. CDR1 and CDR2 from the germline V gene are WNHNN and SYGVQD (reference sequence). The CDR3 DNA reads as TGCGCCAGCACGGACGGGACAGGCGGGCTGCAGTACTTC. It is translated as CASTDGTGGLQYF.

J is TRBJ1-1 and V is TRBV15; TRBD1 aligns across 7 bases. CDR3 length equals 13 residues. CDR1 and CDR2 (germline): LNHNV, YYDKDF (reference sequence). V lost 1 base, J lost 7 bases, and 3 bases stayed unmatched. The chain's CDR3 is CATSRVGQVEAFF. CDR3 DNA: TGTGCCACCAGCAGAGTTGGACAGGTTGAAGCTTTCTTT. The full variable domain, with the rest looked up from reference TRBV15 and TRBJ1-1, is DAMVIQNPRYQVTQFGKPVTLSCSQTLNHNVMYWYQQKSSQAPKLLFHYYDKDFNNEADTPDNFQSRRPNTSFCFLDIRSPGLGDTAMYLCATSRVGQVEAFFGQGTRLTVV.

V usage is TRBV5-1 and J usage is TRBJ1-1; 7 bases agree with TRBD1. The CDR3 runs 15 residues. Germline V gene sequence: CDR1 SGHRS, CDR2 YFSETQ. Losses at the gene ends were 1 base for V and 4 bases for J; bases not matched to a gene: 7. The CDR3 here is CASSLFDRVGTEAFF. The CDR3 coding sequence is TGCGCCAGCAGCTTGTTTGACAGGGTCGGCACTGAAGCTTTCTTT.

The sample holds many counts of this clone. The chain is built from TRBV6-6 and TRBJ2-7, with D perhaps TRBD1 (6 bases). There are 15 residues in the CDR3. V dropped 4 bases and J dropped 0 bases, with 13 bases sitting between them. Germline V CDR1 and CDR2: MNHNY, SVGAGI (reference sequence). Here the CDR3 DNA reads TGTGCCAGCAGTTTCCGGGACATGAGCTCCTACGAGCAGTACTTC. It specifies CASSFRDMSSYEQYF.

V is TRBV7-9 and J is TRBJ1-2; TRBD1 agrees at 7 bases. The CDR3 sequence is 15 residues long. The germline V gene encodes CDR1 SEHNR and CDR2 FQNEAQ (reference sequence). Losses at the gene ends were 0 bases for V and 4 bases for J; bases not matched to a gene: 5. The chain's CDR3 is CASSLAGQLAYGYTF. In nucleotides, the CDR3 is TGTGCCAGCAGCTTAGCGGGACAGTTGGCCTATGGCTACACCTTC.

CDR3 protein: CSALQGGRHEQYF. The DNA for the CDR3 is TGCAGCGCATTACAGGGGGGAAGACACGAGCAGTACTTC. The chain links TRBV29-1 to TRBJ2-7, with TRBD1 identical over 8 bases. V trimming: 7 bases; J trimming: 5 bases; junction bases outside the gene matches: 10. The CDR3 consists of 13 residues. CDR1 and CDR2 from the germline V gene are SQVTM and ANQGSEA.

The table lists this clone with a few counts. This chain links TRBV2 with TRBJ1-5, with 9 bases lining up with TRBD1. Germline V gene data show CDR1 as SNHLY and CDR2 as FYNNEI. J lost 6 bases, V lost 2 bases, and 5 bases had no gene match. The CDR3 loop spans 15 amino acids. The CDR3 sequence: CASSELGQGGQPQHF. The CDR3 bases are TGTGCCAGCAGTGAATTGGGACAGGGTGGTCAGCCCCAGCATTTT.

The rearrangement links TRBV5-6 to TRBJ2-5; 10 bases fit TRBD2. The J call may be wrong; the DNA end is better matched by TRBJ2-7. Germline assignment: CDR1 SGHDT and CDR2 YYEEEE. This CDR3 comprises 15 residues. The CDR3 loop is CASSLIAGGSGEQYF. DNA for the CDR3: TGTGCCAGCAGCTTAATAGCGGGGGGCTCCGGCGAGCAGTACTTC.

The chain combines TRBV5-6 with TRBJ2-7, with 7 bases aligning to TRBD1. Germline V CDR1 and CDR2: SGHDT, YYEEEE. V lost 6 bases and J lost 0; bases outside the gene matches: 3. The CDR3 covers 13 residues. CDR3 bases: TGTGCCAGCAACCACAGGGGCTCCTACGAGCAGTACTTC. Translated: CASNHRGSYEQYF.

This clone appeared a few times. The gene calls are TRBV5-1 and TRBJ2-7, with 16 bases matching TRBD2. The V and J ends lost 3 bases and 5 bases, in that order; junction bases with no gene match: 2. The CDR3 runs to 15 residues. The germline V gene encodes CDR1 SGHRS and CDR2 YFSETQ. CDR3 protein: CASSWGLAGGNEQYF. The CDR3, as DNA: TGCGCCAGCAGCTGGGGACTAGCGGGAGGGAACGAGCAGTACTTC.

The chain couples TRBV5-3 to TRBJ1-5; 7 positions agree with TRBD1. TRBV5-3 belongs to the ORF category, with a function that is uncertain. The length of the CDR3 is 18 residues. Trimming took 1 base from V and 0 from J; bases not matched to a gene: 10. The CDR3, as DNA: TGTGCCAGAAGCTTGTCGACAGGGACCCATACTAGCAATCAGCCCCAGCATTTT. It yields the protein CARSLSTGTHTSNQPQHF.

The J gene is TRBJ2-5, the V gene TRBV27; 7 nucleotides line up with TRBD1. CDR1 is MNHEY, CDR2 SMNVEV, per germline (reference sequence). The V and J ends lost 7 bases and 2 bases, in that order; junction bases with no gene match: 4. The CDR3 contains 13 residues. The chain's CDR3 is CASKPGQQETQYF. The CDR3 coding sequence is TGTGCCAGCAAACCGGGACAGCAAGAGACCCAGTACTTC.

The J gene is TRBJ1-5, the V gene TRBV27; D remains ambiguous. Germline V gene sequence: CDR1 MNHEY, CDR2 SMNVEV (reference sequence). CDR3 size: 13 residues. V lost 5 bases to trimming and J lost 4 bases, with 9 bases between them. CDR3 coding DNA: TGTGCCAGCAGTCCGAGGTTGAATCAGCCCCAGCATTTT. Protein: CASSPRLNQPQHF.

This clone was seen a single time. The rearrangement joins TRBV11-2 to TRBJ2-7, with a weak D call TRBD1 (5 bases). Germline assignment: CDR1 SGHAT and CDR2 FQNNGV. Trimming took off 6 bases at V and 1 base at J, with 13 bases between the two ends. The CDR3 extends over 14 amino acids. In DNA, the CDR3 is TGTGCCAGCAGAACAGGTTACATATCCTACGAGCAGTACTTC. Translating it yields CASRTGYISYEQYF.

The chain recombines TRBV6-5 with TRBJ1-2; 7 nucleotides agree with TRBD1. Germline-derived CDR1 and CDR2 are MNHEY and SVGAGI. V was clipped by 7 bases and J by 8 bases; unmatched bases: 16. The CDR3 spans 15 residues. CDR3 amino acids: CASKLGGEQGNGYTF. As DNA, the CDR3 is TGTGCCAGCAAGTTAGGTGGAGAACAGGGGAACGGCTACACCTTC.